The clone carrying this TCR beta chain was found once. Its antigen remains unknown. This specimen belongs to a study of cytomegalovirus exposure and HLA in healthy donors. Whole-study context: Previous work identified 95 million to 120 million unique TCR beta sequences from around 180 million T cells.

PCR primers comprised 60 Vbeta and 13 Jbeta primers. The method was immunoSEQ multiplex PCR; TCRdb's version includes in-frame clones alone and lacks a portion of them. This sample has about 160,000 clones, with over 70% found just once. Study observations and caveats: A later analysis reportedly identified an Asian-associated ancestry cluster as carrying fewer N-insertions than the approximately 670-donor mean. A few V segments could not be told apart, such as TRBV6-2 and TRBV6-3, and were left out.

Germline trimming cut 3 bases from V and 4 bases from J; bases unmatched to any gene: 7. Germline V CDR1 and CDR2: LGHNA, YSLEER. The CDR3 runs to 17 residues. Sequenced sample: PBMCs. The chain has TRBV4-3 and TRBJ2-2, with 11 bases identical to TRBD2. The clonotype was recovered from a woman aged 45-65 years in good health and CMV-seropositive. As DNA, the CDR3 is TGCGCCAGCAGCCACGAACTAGCGGGGGACCCCACCGGGGAGCTGTTTTTT. The encoded protein is CASSHELAGDPTGELFF.